This TCR beta chain emerged from a study of shared clonotypes between healthy human individuals. Findings of the study overall: Across several donors, naive CD4 shared around 5.1%, naive CD8 less than 4%, memory CD4 more than 2%, memory CD8 more than 0.35%. Clonotype sharing among donors was thought likely to change with sequencing depth.

A remark on this clone: The antigen is undetermined.

This CDR3 region has 15 residues. Germline V gene sequence: CDR1 MDHEN, CDR2 SYDVKM. V was cut by 3 bases and J by 2 bases, with 11 bases left in between. The table came from immunoSEQ multiplex PCR; TCRdb's copy has only in-frame clones and leaves some out. The sample records around 690,000 clones, roughly 88% being singletons. In CD8 memory, CD45RO+ cells were put together with CCR7-negative CD45RA+ TemRA cells. This chain links TRBV28 with TRBJ1-5; no reliable D call. Sequencing was done on a sample of memory CD8+ T cells from PBMCs. Subset denoted: CD45RO+ cells pooled with CCR7-negative TemRA cells. The sequence was obtained from a man aged 18 to 29 in good health. Some clones in this sample may be carry-over from other donors' samples. CDR3 loop: CASSFGRLGNQPQHF. Here the CDR3 DNA reads TGTGCCAGCAGTTTCGGGAGGTTAGGCAATCAGCCCCAGCATTTT.